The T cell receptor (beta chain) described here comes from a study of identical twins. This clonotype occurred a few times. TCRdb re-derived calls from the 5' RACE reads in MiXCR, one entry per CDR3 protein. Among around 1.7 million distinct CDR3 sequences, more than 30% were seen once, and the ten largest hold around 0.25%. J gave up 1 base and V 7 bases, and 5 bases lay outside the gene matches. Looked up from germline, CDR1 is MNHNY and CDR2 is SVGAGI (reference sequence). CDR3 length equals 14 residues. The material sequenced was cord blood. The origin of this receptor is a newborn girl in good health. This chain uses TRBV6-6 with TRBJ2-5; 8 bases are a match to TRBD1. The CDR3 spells CASNSTGVQETQYF. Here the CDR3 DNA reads TGTGCCAGCAACTCGACAGGGGTCCAAGAGACCCAGTACTTC.